The 5 T cell receptor beta chains presented below share a single source sample, sequenced in a study of OX40 agonist ivuxolimab in advanced cancers. Assay used: immunoSEQ multiplex PCR; TCRdb lists only in-frame clones, some missing. The sample consists of approximately 94,000 clones, under 95% of them appearing once. Sequences were derived from CD4+ or CD8+ T cells sorted from blood, sampled in a trial of the OX40 agonist ivuxolimab. These receptors were collected from an adult with an advanced solid tumor such as melanoma, head and neck, liver or kidney cancer.

The chain uses TRBV7-3 and TRBJ1-5; tentatively, D is TRBD1 (6 bases). The germline V gene has CDR1 SGHTA and CDR2 FQGTGA. The CDR3 loop spans 13 amino acids. V was trimmed by 1 base and J by 5 bases, leaving 6 bases between them. CDR3 sequence (DNA): TGTGCCAGCAGCTTAAACAGGGATCAGCCCCAGCATTTT. Protein product: CASSLNRDQPQHF.

The V gene is TRBV4-3, the J gene TRBJ1-4; weak D call: TRBD1 (5 bases). CDR3 size: 15 residues. V lost 3 bases and J lost 6, with 14 bases in between. Germline values: CDR1 LGHNA, CDR2 YSLEER. The CDR3 bases are TGCGCCAGCAGCCAGGAGGGGCGGGGTGATGAAAAACTGTTTTTT. The encoded protein is CASSQEGRGDEKLFF.

The chain carries TRBV27 and TRBJ1-4; 9 bases align to TRBD1. The germline V gene has CDR1 MNHEY and CDR2 SMNVEV (reference sequence). Trimming cost V 6 bases and J 7 bases; bases outside gene matches: 3. This CDR3 is built from 13 residues. The CDR3 DNA reads as TGTGCCAGCAGACAGGGGGCTACTGAAAAACTGTTTTTT. Translation: CASRQGATEKLFF.

The rearrangement uses TRBV5-4 and TRBJ1-4, with a weak D call TRBD1 (5 bases). Trimming removed 3 bases from V and 3 bases from J, with 9 bases in between. This CDR3 is 14 amino acids long. Looked up from germline, CDR1 is SGHNT and CDR2 is YYREEE (reference sequence). CDR3 protein: CASSWDGPNEKLFF. DNA of the CDR3: TGTGCCAGCAGCTGGGACGGCCCTAATGAAAAACTGTTTTTT.

The gene calls are TRBV11-2 and TRBJ2-1; TRBD2 agrees at 12 bases. The V and J ends lost 5 bases and 7 bases, in that order; junction bases with no gene match: 9. CDR3 length equals 16 residues. In germline, CDR1 is SGHAT, CDR2 FQNNGV. As DNA, the CDR3 is TGTGCCAGCAGCGCCCATCTAGCGGGAGGGTTTAATGAGCAGTTCTTC. This codes for CASSAHLAGGFNEQFF. The whole variable domain, filled in from reference TRBV11-2 and TRBJ2-1, reads EAGVAQSPRYKIIEKRQSVAFWCNPISGHATLYWYQQILGQGPKLLIQFQNNGVVDDSQLPKDRFSAERLKGVDSTLKIQPAKLEDSAVYLCASSAHLAGGFNEQFFGPGTRLTVL.